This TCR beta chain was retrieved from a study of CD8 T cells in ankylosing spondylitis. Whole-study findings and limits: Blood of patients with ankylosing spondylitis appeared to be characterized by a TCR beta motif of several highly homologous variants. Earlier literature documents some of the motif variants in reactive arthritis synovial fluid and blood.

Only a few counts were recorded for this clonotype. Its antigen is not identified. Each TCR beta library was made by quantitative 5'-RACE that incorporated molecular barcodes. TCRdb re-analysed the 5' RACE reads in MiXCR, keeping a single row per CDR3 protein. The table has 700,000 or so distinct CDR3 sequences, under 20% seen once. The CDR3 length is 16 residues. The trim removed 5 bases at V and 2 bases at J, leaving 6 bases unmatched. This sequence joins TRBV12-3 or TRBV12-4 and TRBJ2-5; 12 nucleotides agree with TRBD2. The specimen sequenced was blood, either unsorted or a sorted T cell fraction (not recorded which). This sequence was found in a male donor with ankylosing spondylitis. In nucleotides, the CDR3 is TGTGCCAGCAGTATATCCGGGACTAGCGGGCAAGAGACCCAGTACTTC. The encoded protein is CASSISGTSGQETQYF.